This T cell receptor beta chain was observed in a study of blood T cells in healthy people across ages. General observations from the study: Older age coincided with a roughly linear decline in TCR beta diversity per million T cells.

The authors ran a second PCR of roughly 7 to 11 cycles using a sample-barcoded 5' primer and a J-beta primer mix. TCRdb reprocessed the 5' RACE reads with MiXCR, giving one entry per CDR3 protein. The sample has 1 million or so distinct CDR3 sequences, under 30% seen once. The CDR3 covers 11 residues. V was cut by 6 bases and J by 12 bases, with 14 bases left in between. This clonotype has more than one count but fewer than ten. Its antigen remains unknown. The same data also went into a second study, on T cells of mothers and their children. This second study notes: The donor cohort consisted of three healthy Caucasian mothers and their six children. Every mother produced more than 8.5 million TCR beta CDR3 reads, whereas every child provided around 3 million.

This TCR was recovered from a girl aged 2-10 years in good health. Sequencing used blood. The chain has TRBV12-3 or TRBV12-4 and TRBJ1-1, with TRBD1 as a possible D gene (5 bases). DNA of the CDR3: TGTGCCAGCAGGGAGCAGGGAGGGTCTTTCTTT. It codes for CASREQGGSFF.